These 15 T cell receptor beta chains were all obtained from the same sample, sequenced in a study of T cells after yellow fever vaccination. TCRdb independently ran MiXCR on the 5' RACE reads; one entry per CDR3 protein. The table records just under 600,000 distinct CDR3 sequences, approximately 13% of them present only once. The sequencing used PBMCs, collected on the day of the yellow fever booster vaccination. These receptors all stem from a man younger than 45 who received the YFV17D yellow fever vaccine.

The CDR3 is CASGGWTDSQETQYF. The CDR3 DNA reads TGTGCTAGTGGTGGATGGACGGATTCCCAAGAGACCCAGTACTTC. V gene TRBV12-5 combines with J gene TRBJ2-5; no firm D call. V gave up 5 bases and J gave up 1 base, with 14 bases separating them. Per germline, CDR1 LGHNT and CDR2 FRNRAP. This CDR3 has 15 amino acids.

The J gene is TRBJ2-1, the V gene TRBV20-1, with a weak D call TRBD2 (6 bases). The CDR3 contains 16 residues. The V end lost 2 bases, the J end lost 1 base, and 15 bases lay between the germline ends. Germline V CDR1 and CDR2: DFQATT, SNEGSKA (reference sequence). As DNA, the CDR3 is TGCAGTGCTAGAACGAGGCGGGATCATTCCTACAATGAGCAGTTCTTC. Translation gives CSARTRRDHSYNEQFF.

This clonotype was seen a few times. The chain carries TRBV29-1 and TRBJ1-5; 8 bases map to TRBD1. V shed 5 bases, J shed 1 base, and the junction held 4 bases outside the gene matches. Germline V gene sequence: CDR1 SQVTM, CDR2 ANQGSEA. This CDR3 region has 14 residues. The CDR3 DNA reads as TGCAGCGTTCGACAGGGGACAAGCAATCAGCCCCAGCATTTT. Protein sequence: CSVRQGTSNQPQHF.

The chain has TRBV27 and TRBJ1-5, with D hard to call. The length of the CDR3 is 12 residues. With 8 bases removed from V and 4 bases from J, the gap between germline ends came to 9 bases. Per the germline V gene, CDR1 is MNHEY and CDR2 is SMNVEV (reference sequence). Here the CDR3 DNA reads TGTGCCAGCGGGAGGAGAAATCAGCCCCAGCATTTT. Encoded protein: CASGRRNQPQHF.

The chain employs TRBV7-2 and TRBJ2-3; D not resolved. The CDR3 is made up of 13 amino acids. The ends were cut back, 5 bases at V and 4 bases at J, with 10 bases in the middle. Per the germline V gene, CDR1 is SGHTA and CDR2 is FQGNSA. DNA of the CDR3: TGTGCCAGCAGCCAAAGACGGTCAGATACGCAGTATTTT. This codes for CASSQRRSDTQYF.

V is TRBV11-2 and J is TRBJ2-7; D call uncertain. The CDR3 is made up of 12 amino acids. The V gene's germline CDR1 is SGHAT and CDR2 FQNNGV. Trimming took off 2 bases at V and 7 bases at J, with 9 bases between the two ends. This CDR3 reads CASSLTRPEQYF. CDR3 nucleotide sequence: TGTGCCAGCAGCTTAACCCGCCCGGAGCAGTACTTC.

The V call is TRBV20-1, the J call TRBJ2-5; D is unresolved. This CDR3 is built from 12 residues. V shed 3 bases and J shed 5 bases, with 10 bases lying between them. Germline loops: CDR1 DFQATT, CDR2 SNEGSKA (reference sequence). CDR3 sequence: CSASISPETQYF. CDR3 sequence (DNA): TGCAGTGCTAGCATCTCCCCGGAGACCCAGTACTTC.

The rearrangement joins TRBV9 to TRBJ1-4; 8 bases fit TRBD1. CDR1 is SGDLS, CDR2 YYNGEE, per germline. CDR3 length: 15 residues. The V segment lost 3 bases and the J segment 7 bases; nucleotides outside the gene matches: 8. In DNA form, the CDR3 reads TGTGCCAGCAGCGCCTCCGGGACAGGCAGTGAAAAACTGTTTTTT. Protein product: CASSASGTGSEKLFF.

This clonotype came up once. This sequence joins TRBV7-7 and TRBJ2-2, with 14 bases matching TRBD2. The CDR3 consists of 17 residues. Germline CDR1 reads SSHAT; CDR2 reads FNYEAQ (reference sequence). V lost 5 bases to trimming and J lost 1 base; unmatched junction nucleotides: 3. CDR3 nucleotide sequence: TGTGCCAGCAGCACGGGACTAGCGGGGGAGAACACCGGGGAGCTGTTTTTT. Its protein product is CASSTGLAGENTGELFF. Looking up the rest from reference TRBV7-7 and TRBJ2-2 gives the full variable domain: GAGVSQSPRYKVTKRGQDVTLRCDPISSHATLYWYQQALGQGPEFLTYFNYEAQPDKSGLPSDRFSAERPEGSISTLTIQRTEQRDSAMYRCASSTGLAGENTGELFFGEGSRLTVL.

This clonotype was seen at least ten times. The rearrangement uses TRBV12-3 or TRBV12-4 and TRBJ2-3; maybe TRBD2 (5 bases). This CDR3 comprises 14 residues. Trimming removed 6 bases at V and 5 bases at J, with 15 bases between. The CDR3, as DNA: TGTGCCAGCAGCTTCCAAACTAGGAAAGATACGCAGTATTTT. Amino acid sequence: CASSFQTRKDTQYF.

This clonotype has more than one count but fewer than ten. V gene TRBV5-1 combines with J gene TRBJ2-6; D gene unclear. The CDR3 has 15 residues. The V gene lost 4 bases and the J gene lost 0 bases, with 8 bases spanning the gap. Germline lookup yields CDR1 SGHRS and CDR2 YFSETQ. The CDR3 here is CASSTFLSGANVLTF. CDR3 sequence (DNA): TGCGCCAGCAGCACCTTCCTCTCTGGGGCCAACGTCCTGACTTTC.

This clonotype was detected many times. V gene TRBV10-1 combines with J gene TRBJ2-7; D is perhaps TRBD1 or TRBD2 (5 bases each). V lost 6 bases and J 2 bases, leaving 20 bases between the germline ends. Germline CDR1 WNHNN, CDR2 SYGVQD (reference sequence). The length of the CDR3 is 16 residues. CDR3 amino acids: CASSSRWGRGAYEQYF. The CDR3 nucleotides read TGCGCCAGCAGCTCGAGGTGGGGGAGAGGAGCCTACGAGCAGTACTTC.

The chain employs TRBV20-1 and TRBJ2-1; D is uncertain. The CDR3 has 13 amino acids. Germline values: CDR1 DFQATT, CDR2 SNEGSKA (reference sequence). The CDR3 here is CHPWAPNQNEQFF. CDR3 DNA sequence: TGCCATCCTTGGGCCCCCAACCAAAATGAGCAGTTCTTC.

V is TRBV29-1 and J is TRBJ2-5; the match to TRBD2 covers 12 bases. The CDR3 is 20 residues long. V gave up 5 bases and J gave up 5 bases; unmatched junction bases: 24. CDR1 is SQVTM, CDR2 ANQGSEA, per germline. The CDR3 loop is CSVPSGTAKPSGRAQETQYF. DNA for the CDR3: TGCAGCGTTCCAAGCGGGACAGCAAAGCCTAGCGGGAGGGCCCAGGAGACCCAGTACTTC. Looking up the rest from reference TRBV29-1 and TRBJ2-5 gives the full variable domain: SAVISQKPSRDICQRGTSLTIQCQVDSQVTMMFWYRQQPGQSLTLIATANQGSEATYESGFVIDKFPISRPNLTFSTLTVSNMSPEDSSIYLCSVPSGTAKPSGRAQETQYFGPGTRLLVL.

The V call is TRBV5-1, the J call TRBJ2-7; 8 bases fit TRBD2. Germline lookup yields CDR1 SGHRS and CDR2 YFSETQ. After removal of 0 bases from V and 5 bases from J, the junction contained 16 bases not matched to a gene. The CDR3 is 18 amino acids. CDR3 sequence: CASSLASGPGLGYDEQYF. In DNA, the CDR3 is TGCGCCAGCAGCTTGGCGTCAGGGCCGGGACTAGGATACGACGAGCAGTACTTC.